Listed below are T cell receptor beta chains from one sample, sequenced in a study of blood T cell repertoires in COVID-19. Using immunoSEQ multiplex PCR, the repertoire was profiled, and TCRdb retains in-frame clones only, with some absent. The sample records 200,000 to 250,000 clones, over 80% being singletons. Input material: PBMCs or T cells enriched from blood (not recorded which). The receptors stem from a woman aged 25 to 45 who had been exposed to COVID-19. The CDR3 runs from the conserved cysteine through the conserved F or W.

v_gene: TRBV9; j_gene: TRBJ1-1; CDR3aa: CASSVVGRTEAFF
v_gene: TRBV28; j_gene: TRBJ1-5; CDR3aa: CASSFPGKGQPQHF
v_gene: TRBV5-6; j_gene: TRBJ2-3; CDR3aa: CASSIWGQGFTDTQYF
v_gene: TRBV7-2; j_gene: TRBJ1-5; CDR3aa: CASTRGGSNQPQHF
v_gene: TRBV18; j_gene: TRBJ2-1; CDR3aa: CASSPPTLSSYNEQFF
v_gene: TRBV6-4; j_gene: TRBJ2-2; CDR3aa: CASSDSPSGELFF
v_gene: TRBV15; j_gene: TRBJ1-4; CDR3aa: CATSIWTGTNEKLFF
v_gene: TRBV10-1; j_gene: TRBJ1-5; CDR3aa: CASSSTGRQPQHF
v_gene: TRBV4-1; j_gene: TRBJ2-7; CDR3aa: CASSQDQAGAGYEQYF
v_gene: TRBV9; j_gene: TRBJ2-3; CDR3aa: CASSVGTTSNTDTQYF
v_gene: TRBV29-1; j_gene: TRBJ2-3; CDR3aa: CSVDPPSVTDTQYF
v_gene: TRBV6-5; j_gene: TRBJ1-1; CDR3aa: CASSPRTGGDTEAFF
v_gene: TRBV6-1; j_gene: TRBJ1-2; CDR3aa: CASSESSPRTNYGYTF
v_gene: TRBV3-1/TRBV3-2; j_gene: TRBJ2-3; CDR3aa: CASSQDPITSGRAGDTQYF
v_gene: TRBV7-9; j_gene: TRBJ2-3; CDR3aa: CASSSPAASVPDTQYF
v_gene: TRBV19; j_gene: TRBJ2-1; CDR3aa: CASSGKKAGSYNEQFF
v_gene: TRBV28; j_gene: TRBJ1-3; CDR3aa: CASRKLGRGDSGNTIYF
v_gene: TRBV3-1/TRBV3-2; j_gene: TRBJ2-3; CDR3aa: CASSQELRGRVTDTQYF
v_gene: TRBV2; j_gene: TRBJ1-2; CDR3aa: CASSVRGDYGYTF
v_gene: TRBV7-2; j_gene: TRBJ2-1; CDR3aa: CASSLVASGGISYNEQFF
v_gene: TRBV7-8; j_gene: TRBJ2-7; CDR3aa: CASSPSYEQYF
v_gene: TRBV4-1; j_gene: TRBJ1-2; CDR3aa: CASSQERGSWGYTF
v_gene: TRBV3-1/TRBV3-2; j_gene: TRBJ2-3; CDR3aa: CASSLRDTQYF
v_gene: TRBV6-5; j_gene: TRBJ1-6; CDR3aa: CASSYSTGDNSPLHF
v_gene: TRBV5-6; j_gene: TRBJ1-1; CDR3aa: CASSLGRVNTEAFF
v_gene: TRBV11-3; j_gene: TRBJ1-6; CDR3aa: CASSSGTGSNSPLHF
v_gene: TRBV19; j_gene: TRBJ2-1; CDR3aa: CASGSGYNEQFF
v_gene: TRBV10-3; j_gene: TRBJ2-5; CDR3aa: CAIKQGLAAETQYF
v_gene: TRBV10-2; j_gene: TRBJ2-7; CDR3aa: CASSSPDRPSYEQYF
v_gene: TRBV6-6; j_gene: TRBJ1-6; CDR3aa: CASSYRGSNSPLHF
v_gene: TRBV2; j_gene: TRBJ1-5; CDR3aa: CASSENLGSNQPQHF
v_gene: TRBV28; j_gene: TRBJ2-5; CDR3aa: CASSLDRDQETQYF
v_gene: TRBV14; j_gene: TRBJ2-3; CDR3aa: CASSQGEGTDTQYF
v_gene: TRBV19; j_gene: TRBJ2-2; CDR3aa: CASSIGGTINTGELFF
v_gene: TRBV7-9; j_gene: TRBJ2-5; CDR3aa: CASSLLAGRQETQYF
v_gene: TRBV10-2; j_gene: TRBJ2-7; CDR3aa: CASILSGRAGEQYF